These 29 T cell receptor beta chains share one sample of origin, sequenced in a study of tumor-infiltrating lymphocytes in primary liver carcinoma. TCR beta cDNA was made from approximately 540 ng total RNA with a constant-region primer. Three rounds of nested multiplex PCR with slightly modified ARM-PCR produced TCR beta libraries. Amplification in the first two PCR rounds was performed using TRBV1-TRBV30 forward primers and a C-beta reverse primer for around 9 cycles each. TCRdb reprocessed the multiplex PCR reads via MiXCR and lists one record per CDR3 protein. The repertoire holds 310,000 or so distinct CDR3 sequences, with 65% as singletons. The study extracted blood RNA from unsorted whole blood and also extracted germline DNA. Input material: peripheral blood. Receptor source: a man aged 35-49 years with primary liver carcinoma and hepatitis B virus infection.

The chain is built from TRBV5-4 and TRBJ2-1; D not resolved. Germline CDR1 is SGHNT and CDR2 is YYREEE (reference sequence). Trimming shortened V by 0 bases and J by 9 bases, and 7 bases separated the two germline ends. CDR3 length equals 12 residues. CDR3 loop: CASSLGVPEQFF. The CDR3 DNA follows: TGTGCCAGCAGCTTGGGAGTCCCTGAGCAGTTCTTC.

The chain links TRBV5-1 to TRBJ2-7, with D tentatively TRBD1 (6 bases). The CDR3 loop spans 13 amino acids. V lost 3 bases, J lost 7 bases, and 14 bases lay in between. Germline V CDR1 and CDR2: SGHRS, YFSETQ. CDR3 coding DNA: TGCGCCAGCAGCTCCCAGGGGACGAGGGAGCAGTACTTC. Its protein product is CASSSQGTREQYF. The whole variable domain, filled in from reference TRBV5-1 and TRBJ2-7, reads KAGVTQTPRYLIKTRGQQVTLSCSPISGHRSVSWYQQTPGQGLQFLFEYFSETQRNKGNFPGRFSGRQFSNSRSEMNVSTLELGDSALYLCASSSQGTREQYFGPGTRLTVT.

As for this clonotype: A much larger clone lies a single base off, so this may be a read error. The chain links TRBV4-2 to TRBJ2-3; D might be TRBD1 (5 bases). Trimming cost V 4 bases and J 7 bases, with 12 bases left between them. Germline V gene data show CDR1 as LGHNA and CDR2 as YNFKEQ. The CDR3 has 13 residues. The CDR3 is CASSPGRTYTQYF. CDR3 nucleotides: TGTGCCAGCAGCCCCGGACGGACATATACGCAGTATTTT.

Regarding this clonotype: Without the conserved terminal phenylalanine or tryptophan, this CDR3 likely stems from a read error. This rearrangement joins TRBV11-2 to TRBJ1-4; D is possibly TRBD1 (5 bases). This CDR3 spans 15 amino acids. In germline, CDR1 is SGHAT, CDR2 FQNNGV. The CDR3 region is CASSTTGTPNEKLFY. DNA for the CDR3: TGTGCCAGCAGCACCACCGGGACCCCTAATGAAAAGCTGTTTTAT.

This clonotype was recorded many times. The chain employs TRBV4-1 and TRBJ2-7; D might be TRBD2 (6 bases). The CDR3 has 15 residues. Trimming took off 4 bases at V and 2 bases at J, with 15 bases between the two ends. Germline V gives CDR1 MGHRA, CDR2 YSYEKL. The CDR3 reads CASSRGGTVTYEQYF. CDR3 coding DNA: TGCGCCAGCAGCCGGGGCGGGACCGTAACCTACGAGCAGTACTTC.

The chain carries TRBV7-8 and TRBJ2-7; 7 positions agree with TRBD2. CDR3 length: 16 amino acids. The junction had 8 bases not matched to a gene; V was cut back by 0 bases and J by 3 bases. Germline lookup yields CDR1 SGHVS and CDR2 FQNEAQ. The DNA of the CDR3 is TGTGCCAGCAGCTTAGCCAGACTAGCTTTCCGCTACGAGCAGTACTTC. Translated, it gives CASSLARLAFRYEQYF. The variable domain in full, completed from reference TRBV7-8 and TRBJ2-7, reads GAGVSQSPRYKVAKRGQDVALRCDPISGHVSLFWYQQALGQGPEFLTYFQNEAQLDKSGLPSDRFFAERPEGSVSTLKIQRTQQEDSAVYLCASSLARLAFRYEQYFGPGTRLTVT.

The chain employs TRBV6-5 and TRBJ1-2; D uncertain. CDR1 is MNHEY, CDR2 SVGAGI, per germline. This CDR3 is 14 amino acids long. V was cut by 4 bases and J by 8 bases, with 17 bases left in between. This CDR3 is CASSWGRSDQGYTF. The DNA of the CDR3 is TGTGCCAGCAGTTGGGGAAGGAGCGATCAAGGCTACACCTTC.

This chain connects TRBV11-1 to TRBJ1-2; D unresolved. Trimming took off 3 bases at V and 4 bases at J, with 9 bases between the two ends. The germline gives CDR1 SGHAT, CDR2 FQDESV (reference sequence). The CDR3 loop spans 13 amino acids. The CDR3 loop reads CASSLTGSYGYTF. The CDR3 bases are TGTGCCAGCAGCTTGACTGGGAGCTATGGCTACACCTTC.

This clonotype came up a few times. V is TRBV6-2 or TRBV6-3 and J is TRBJ2-7; D may be TRBD1 (6 bases). The CDR3 is 14 residues long. Between the trimmed V and J ends, which lost 4 bases and 9 bases, there was a span of 19 bases. CDR1 is MNHEY and CDR2 is SVGEGT in the germline V gene. The CDR3 DNA is TGTGCCAGCAGTTTTAAACAGGGCGGCGACGTGCAGTACTTC. Translated, it gives CASSFKQGGDVQYF.

To note about this clonotype: Compared with germline, one end of the junction differs, possibly owing to a read error. V usage is TRBV2 and J usage is TRBJ1-1; D perhaps matches TRBD1 (5 bases). The CDR3 is 14 residues long. The germline gives CDR1 SNHLY, CDR2 FYNNEI. The DNA of the CDR3 is TGTGCCAGCAGTTCGGGACGGGTGAACACTGAGGCTTTCTTT. Amino acid sequence: CASSSGRVNTEAFF.

The chain links TRBV30 to TRBJ2-5, with 7 bases fitting TRBD2. The germline V gene has CDR1 GTSNPN and CDR2 SVGIG (reference sequence). The ends lost 0 bases at V and 6 bases at J; junction bases unmatched: 7. CDR3 size: 14 residues. Written as DNA, the CDR3 is TGTGCCTGGAGTGTAGGGGCGGGAGTGAAGACCCAGTACTTC. Amino acid sequence: CAWSVGAGVKTQYF.

As for this clonotype: The junction does not match germline at one end; this may be a read error. The rearrangement links TRBV11-1 to TRBJ2-2; 8 positions match TRBD2. The CDR3 sequence is 15 residues long. From germline, CDR1 is SGHAT and CDR2 FQDESV (reference sequence). CDR3 residues: CASSLSGSGTGELFF. CDR3 coding DNA: TGCGCCAGCAGCTTAAGCGGGAGTGGAACCGGGGAGCTGTTTTTT.

As regards this clonotype: This may be a read error: a much more frequent sequence differs by one nucleotide. This sequence joins TRBV4-1 and TRBJ2-7; 7 nucleotides agree with TRBD2. Per germline, CDR1 MGHRA and CDR2 YSYEKL. This CDR3 region has 16 residues. The trim removed 0 bases at V and 2 bases at J, leaving 7 bases unmatched. The CDR3 spells CASSQDSGWIAYEQYF. CDR3 in DNA: TGCGCCAGCAGCCAAGATAGCGGGTGGATCGCCTACGAGCAGTACTTC.

This clonotype was observed once. It is likely a read error, because the conserved phenylalanine at the end of the CDR3 is missing. The chain uses TRBV29-1 and TRBJ2-7, with 10 nucleotides matching TRBD2. Germline-derived CDR1 and CDR2 are SQVTM and ANQGSEA. The CDR3 length is 14 residues. V shed 7 bases, J shed 6 bases, and the junction held 12 bases outside the gene matches. The CDR3 region is CSAATSGTEAEQYL. The CDR3 nucleotides are TGCAGCGCTGCTACTAGCGGGACCGAAGCCGAGCAGTACCTC.

Regarding this clonotype: A read error may explain this, as a much larger clone is one base away. V and J are TRBV12-3 or TRBV12-4 and TRBJ2-1, with TRBD2 as a possible D gene (5 bases). The CDR3 loop spans 14 amino acids. The CDR3 DNA sequence: TGTGTCAGCGGCGCCACGGGTTTCAGTGCGAAGCAGTTCTTC. Translation gives CVSGATGFSAKQFF.

The chain has TRBV11-1 and TRBJ2-3; D ambiguous. The CDR3 covers 15 residues. With 6 bases removed from V and 3 bases from J, the gap between germline ends came to 16 bases. Germline V gene sequence: CDR1 SGHAT, CDR2 FQDESV (reference sequence). Here the CDR3 DNA reads TGTGCCAGCAGTTCGTATACTCAGTTGACAGATACGCAGTATTTT. Protein sequence: CASSSYTQLTDTQYF.

This clonotype was recorded once. This may arise from a read error, as a much more abundant clone is one base away. The chain uses TRBV12-3 or TRBV12-4 and TRBJ2-1; 9 bases are shared with TRBD2. The CDR3 consists of 15 residues. With V trimmed by 7 bases and J by 5 bases, 9 bases remained unmatched. The CDR3 reads CASNAVAGVNNEQFF. CDR3 bases: TGTGCCAGCAATGCCGTAGCGGGAGTAAACAATGAGCAGTTCTTC.

As regards this clonotype: Since a much larger clone is just one base distant, this may be a read error. The chain recombines TRBV12-3 or TRBV12-4 with TRBJ2-7; D may be TRBD1 (6 bases). The V end lost 5 bases, the J end lost 4 bases, and 15 bases lay between the germline ends. This CDR3 is 14 amino acids long. Written as DNA, the CDR3 is TGTGCCAGCAGTGACAGGATTTATTCGTACGAGCAGTACTTC. This encodes CASSDRIYSYEQYF.

In regard to this clonotype: At one end the junction does not follow the germline gene, possibly because of a read error. This chain uses TRBV11-2 with TRBJ1-2, with a weak D call TRBD1 (5 bases). The CDR3 covers 17 residues. Germline V CDR1 and CDR2: SGHAT, FQNNGV. In DNA form, the CDR3 reads TGTGCCATCAGCTTATACTTATCGGGGCAGGGAAATTCTGGCTACACCTTC. Its translation is CAISLYLSGQGNSGYTF. Full variable domain (outside the CDR3, taken from reference TRBV11-2 and TRBJ1-2): EAGVAQSPRYKIIEKRQSVAFWCNPISGHATLYWYQQILGQGPKLLIQFQNNGVVDDSQLPKDRFSAERLKGVDSTLKIQPAKLEDSAVYLCAISLYLSGQGNSGYTFGSGTRLTVV.

As to this clonotype: A read error may produce the germline difference seen at one junction end. This chain connects TRBV6-1 to TRBJ2-1; D may match TRBD1 or TRBD2 (6 bases each). This CDR3 region has 14 residues. Looked up from germline, CDR1 is MNHNS and CDR2 is SASEGT. CDR3 nucleotides: TGTGCCAGCCTCTCCGCGGGACACCCCTATGAGCAGTTATTC. Translation: CASLSAGHPYEQLF.

Of note for this clonotype: Compared with germline, one end of the junction differs, possibly owing to a read error. The chain uses TRBV5-4 and TRBJ2-7, with TRBD2 matching over 11 bases. Germline V lookup: CDR1 SGHNT, CDR2 YYREEE (reference sequence). The CDR3 is 15 residues long. The CDR3 here is CASSMGTSGFYVQYF. The CDR3 coding sequence is TGTGCCAGCAGCATGGGGACTAGCGGTTTCTACGTGCAGTACTTC.

The J gene is TRBJ2-2, the V gene TRBV7-9, with D maybe TRBD1 (5 bases). V lost 5 bases to trimming and J lost 2 bases, with 18 bases between them. CDR3 size: 17 residues. The germline CDR1 and CDR2 sequences are SEHNR and FQNEAQ (reference sequence). The CDR3 region is CASSPPNRWGNTGELFF. CDR3 in DNA: TGTGCCAGCAGCCCCCCTAACCGGTGGGGCAACACCGGGGAGCTGTTTTTT.

The V and J genes are TRBV20-1 and TRBJ1-2; unclear D gene. Germline CDR1 DFQATT, CDR2 SNEGSKA (reference sequence). Between the trimmed V and J ends, which lost 1 base and 6 bases, there was a span of 12 bases. The CDR3 is 13 amino acids. The CDR3 sequence: CSARVDGTNGYTF. The CDR3 nucleotides are TGCAGTGCTAGAGTTGACGGAACGAATGGCTACACCTTC.

This clonotype was observed a handful of times. A read error may account for a junction end that differs from germline. The chain carries TRBV5-5 and TRBJ2-7; the D is unclear. This CDR3 region has 15 residues. The germline V gene encodes CDR1 SGHKS and CDR2 YYEKEE (reference sequence). In DNA form, the CDR3 reads TGTGCCAGCAACTTGGGTATCTACGGGTTTGACGAGCAGTACTTC. It codes for CASNLGIYGFDEQYF.

As to this clonotype: The germline gene is not matched at one end of the junction; a read error may be the cause. DNA of the CDR3: TGTGCCGGCAGACCGGCGGAGGGATTTCACGAGCAGTACTTC. Residues: CAGRPAEGFHEQYF. The chain joins TRBV11-2 to TRBJ2-7; TRBD2 is a possible D gene (6 bases). The germline V gene has CDR1 SGHAT and CDR2 FQNNGV. The CDR3 covers 14 residues.

The rearrangement uses TRBV7-9 and TRBJ1-2, with 8 bases that match TRBD1. The germline CDR1 and CDR2 sequences are SEHNR and FQNEAQ (reference sequence). The CDR3 runs to 17 residues. V was clipped by 2 bases and J by 2 bases; unmatched bases: 10. The CDR3 loop is CASSLSPHDRGNYGYTF. CDR3 nucleotide sequence: TGTGCCAGCAGCTTATCCCCCCATGACAGGGGCAACTATGGCTACACCTTC. The complete variable domain, with remaining parts taken from reference TRBV7-9 and TRBJ1-2, reads DTGVSQNPRHKITKRGQNVTFRCDPISEHNRLYWYRQTLGQGPEFLTYFQNEAQLEKSRLLSDRFSAERPKGSFSTLEIQRTEQGDSAMYLCASSLSPHDRGNYGYTFGSGTRLTVV.

This clonotype was found once. A clone one base away is much larger, so this may be a read error. The genes are TRBV12-3 or TRBV12-4 and TRBJ1-4; D is unclear. The CDR3 is 14 residues long. Trimming removed 3 bases at V and 4 bases at J, with 9 bases between. CDR3 protein: CASSLGEINEKLFF. The CDR3 DNA follows: TGTGCCAGCAGTTTGGGAGAGATTAATGAAAAACTGTTTTTT.

The V call is TRBV12-3 or TRBV12-4, the J call TRBJ2-7; no clear D. Trimming removed 3 bases at V and 3 bases at J, with 9 bases between. The CDR3 is 13 residues long. CDR3 coding DNA: TGTGCCAGCAGTTTGGCGCCTAGCTACGAGCAGTACTTC. This codes for CASSLAPSYEQYF.

Of note for this clonotype: This may stem from a read error, because a much larger clone lies one nucleotide away. CDR3: CASSTPGLAKYIQYF. DNA of the CDR3: TGTGCCAGCAGTACCCCGGGACTAGCCAAATACATTCAGTACTTC. J is TRBJ2-4 and V is TRBV6-2 or TRBV6-3; 9 bases line up with TRBD2. This CDR3 spans 15 amino acids. Germline CDR1 MNHEY, CDR2 SVGEGT.